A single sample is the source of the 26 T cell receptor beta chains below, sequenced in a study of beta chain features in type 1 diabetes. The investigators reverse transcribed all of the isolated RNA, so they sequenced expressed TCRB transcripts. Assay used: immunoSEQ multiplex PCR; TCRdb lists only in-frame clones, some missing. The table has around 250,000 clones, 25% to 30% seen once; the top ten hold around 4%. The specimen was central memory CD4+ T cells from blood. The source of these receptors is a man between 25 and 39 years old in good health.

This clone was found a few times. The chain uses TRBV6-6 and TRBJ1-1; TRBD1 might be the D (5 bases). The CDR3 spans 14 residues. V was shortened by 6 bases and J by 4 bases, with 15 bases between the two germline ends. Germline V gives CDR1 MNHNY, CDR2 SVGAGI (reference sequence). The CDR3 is CASRTQGMGTEAFF. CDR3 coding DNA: TGTGCCAGCAGAACCCAGGGAATGGGCACTGAAGCTTTCTTT.

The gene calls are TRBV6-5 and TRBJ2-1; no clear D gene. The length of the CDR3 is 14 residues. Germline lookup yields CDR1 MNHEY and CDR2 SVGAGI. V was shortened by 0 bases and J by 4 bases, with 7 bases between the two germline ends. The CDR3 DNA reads TGTGCCAGCAGTTACTCGGGCCGGTACAATGAGCAGTTCTTC. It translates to CASSYSGRYNEQFF.

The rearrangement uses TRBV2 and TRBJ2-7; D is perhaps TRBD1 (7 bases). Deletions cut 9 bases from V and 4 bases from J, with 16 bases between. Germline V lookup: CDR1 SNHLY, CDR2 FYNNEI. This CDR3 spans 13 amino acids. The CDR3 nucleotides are TGTGCCAGTGCCGGAGGGGGCAAGTACGAGCAGTACTTC. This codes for CASAGGGKYEQYF.

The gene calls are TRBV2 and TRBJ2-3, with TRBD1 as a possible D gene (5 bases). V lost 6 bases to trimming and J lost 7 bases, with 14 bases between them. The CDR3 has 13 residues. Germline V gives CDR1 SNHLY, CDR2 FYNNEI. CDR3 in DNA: TGTGCCAGCAGATACAATACAGGCAATACGCAGTATTTT. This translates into CASRYNTGNTQYF.

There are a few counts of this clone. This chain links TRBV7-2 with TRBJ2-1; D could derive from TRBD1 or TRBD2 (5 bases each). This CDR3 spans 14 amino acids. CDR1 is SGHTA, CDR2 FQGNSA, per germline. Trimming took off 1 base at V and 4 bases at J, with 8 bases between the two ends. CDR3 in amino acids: CASSLGDVYNEQFF. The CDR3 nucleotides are TGTGCCAGCAGCTTAGGGGACGTATACAATGAGCAGTTCTTC. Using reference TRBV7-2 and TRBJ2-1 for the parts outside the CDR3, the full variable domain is GAGVSQSPSNKVTEKGKDVELRCDPISGHTALYWYRQSLGQGLEFLIYFQGNSAPDKSGLPSDRFSAERTGGSVSTLTIQRTQQEDSAVYLCASSLGDVYNEQFFGPGTRLTVL.

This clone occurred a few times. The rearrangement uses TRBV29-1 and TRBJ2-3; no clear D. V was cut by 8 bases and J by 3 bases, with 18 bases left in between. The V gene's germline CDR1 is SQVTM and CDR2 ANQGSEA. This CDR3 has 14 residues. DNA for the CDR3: TGCAGCACCACCCCACCCCAGAGAACAGATACGCAGTATTTT. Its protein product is CSTTPPQRTDTQYF.

CDR3 loop: CSVQSMGPGNTIYF. Written as DNA, the CDR3 is TGCAGCGTCCAGAGCATGGGCCCTGGAAACACCATATATTTT. This chain connects TRBV29-1 to TRBJ1-3; D unresolved. The CDR3 contains 14 residues. Per the germline V gene, CDR1 is SQVTM and CDR2 is ANQGSEA. V lost 6 bases and J 2 bases, leaving 14 bases between the germline ends.

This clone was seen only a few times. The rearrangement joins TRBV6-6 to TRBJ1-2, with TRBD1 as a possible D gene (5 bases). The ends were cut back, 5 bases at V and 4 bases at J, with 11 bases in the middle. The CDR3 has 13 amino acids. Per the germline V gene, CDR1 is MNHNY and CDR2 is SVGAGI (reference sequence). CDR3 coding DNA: TGTGCCAGCAGTCCCCCAGGGTCCTATGGCTACACCTTC. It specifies CASSPPGSYGYTF.

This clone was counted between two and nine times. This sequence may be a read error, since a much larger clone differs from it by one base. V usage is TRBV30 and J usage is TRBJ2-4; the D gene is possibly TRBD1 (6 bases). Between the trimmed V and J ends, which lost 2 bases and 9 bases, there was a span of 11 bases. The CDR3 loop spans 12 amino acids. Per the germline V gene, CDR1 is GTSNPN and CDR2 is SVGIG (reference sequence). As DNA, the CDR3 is TGTGCCTGGAGTTTGGGGGCTAGCATTCAGTACTTC. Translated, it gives CAWSLGASIQYF.

The DNA of the CDR3 is TGTGCCAGCAGTGAGGGGTGGTCACCCCTCCACTTT. The encoded protein is CASSEGWSPLHF. The chain employs TRBV25-1 and TRBJ1-6; D uncertain. Looked up from germline, CDR1 is MGHDK and CDR2 is SYGVNS. The CDR3 is 12 residues long. Deletions cut 3 bases from V and 10 bases from J, with 7 bases between. Looking up the rest from reference TRBV25-1 and TRBJ1-6 gives the full variable domain: EADIYQTPRYLVIGTGKKITLECSQTMGHDKMYWYQQDPGMELHLIHYSYGVNSTEKGDLSSESTVSRIRTEHFPLTLESARPSHTSQYLCASSEGWSPLHFGNGTRLTVT.

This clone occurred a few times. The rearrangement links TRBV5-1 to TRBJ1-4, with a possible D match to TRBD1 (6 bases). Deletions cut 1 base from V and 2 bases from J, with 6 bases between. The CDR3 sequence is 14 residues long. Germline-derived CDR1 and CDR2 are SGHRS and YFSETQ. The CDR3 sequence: CASSLTGTNEKLFF. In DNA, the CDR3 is TGCGCCAGCAGCTTGACAGGGACTAATGAAAAACTGTTTTTT. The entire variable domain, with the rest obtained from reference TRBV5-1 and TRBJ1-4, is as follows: KAGVTQTPRYLIKTRGQQVTLSCSPISGHRSVSWYQQTPGQGLQFLFEYFSETQRNKGNFPGRFSGRQFSNSRSEMNVSTLELGDSALYLCASSLTGTNEKLFFGSGTQLSVL.

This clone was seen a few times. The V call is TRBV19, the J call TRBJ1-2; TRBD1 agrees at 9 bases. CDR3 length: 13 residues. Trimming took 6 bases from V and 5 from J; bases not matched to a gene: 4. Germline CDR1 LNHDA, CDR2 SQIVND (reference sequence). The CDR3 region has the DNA TGTGCCAGTAGCGGACAGGGGATATATGGCTACACCTTC. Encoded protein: CASSGQGIYGYTF.

CDR3 DNA sequence: TGTGCCAGCACCAAGGCAGGACAGTCCATGAACACTGAAGCTTTCTTT. This gives the protein CASTKAGQSMNTEAFF. The J gene is TRBJ1-1, the V gene TRBV28; tentatively, D is TRBD1 (6 bases). CDR3 length equals 16 residues. Germline-derived CDR1 and CDR2 are MDHEN and SYDVKM. The ends were cut back, 7 bases at V and 0 bases at J, with 18 bases in the middle.

The CDR3 DNA sequence: TGCGCCAGCAGTCATGGGGACAGCTCCTACGAGCAGTACTTC. It is translated as CASSHGDSSYEQYF. J is TRBJ2-7 and V is TRBV23-1; 7 nucleotides agree with TRBD1. TRBV23-1 is filed as an ORF, its function uncertain. The CDR3 extends over 14 amino acids. J was trimmed by 0 bases and V by 3 bases; bases with no gene match: 2.

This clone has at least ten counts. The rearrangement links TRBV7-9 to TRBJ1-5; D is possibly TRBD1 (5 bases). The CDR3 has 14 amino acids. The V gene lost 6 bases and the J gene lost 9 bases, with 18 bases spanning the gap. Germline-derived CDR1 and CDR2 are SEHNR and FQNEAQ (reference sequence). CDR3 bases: TGTGCCAGCAGTTCCGGGACCGCGCAATCGCCCCAGCATTTT. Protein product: CASSSGTAQSPQHF.

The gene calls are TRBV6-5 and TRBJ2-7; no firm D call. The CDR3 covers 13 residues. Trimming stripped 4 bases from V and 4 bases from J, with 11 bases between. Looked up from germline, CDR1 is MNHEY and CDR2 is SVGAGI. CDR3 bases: TGTGCCAGCAGTTCCTCATCGAATTACGAGCAGTACTTC. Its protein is CASSSSSNYEQYF.

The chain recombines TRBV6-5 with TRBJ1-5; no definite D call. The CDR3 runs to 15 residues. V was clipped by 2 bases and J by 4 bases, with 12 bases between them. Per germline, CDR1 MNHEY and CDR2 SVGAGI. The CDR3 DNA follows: TGTGCCAGCAGTTACCAGATGGGTCTGAATCAGCCCCAGCATTTT. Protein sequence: CASSYQMGLNQPQHF.

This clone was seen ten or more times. CDR3 protein: CATSRDISGGEQYF. The CDR3 DNA reads as TGTGCCACCAGCAGAGATATCTCGGGGGGCGAGCAGTACTTC. V usage is TRBV15 and J usage is TRBJ2-7, with 7 bases that match TRBD2. Looked up from germline, CDR1 is LNHNV and CDR2 is YYDKDF (reference sequence). This CDR3 is 14 amino acids long. V dropped 0 bases and J dropped 6; count of bases not matched to a gene: 5.

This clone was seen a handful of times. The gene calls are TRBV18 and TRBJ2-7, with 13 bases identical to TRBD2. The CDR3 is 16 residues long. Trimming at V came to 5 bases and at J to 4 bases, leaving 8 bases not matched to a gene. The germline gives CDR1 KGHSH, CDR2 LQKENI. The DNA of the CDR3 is TGTGCCAGCTCAAGGACTAGCGGGGGATTAGTTTACGAGCAGTACTTC. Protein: CASSRTSGGLVYEQYF.

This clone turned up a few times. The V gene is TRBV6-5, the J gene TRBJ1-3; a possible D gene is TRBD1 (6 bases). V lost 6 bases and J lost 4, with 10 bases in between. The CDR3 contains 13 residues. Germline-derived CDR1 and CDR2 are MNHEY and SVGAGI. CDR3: CASRETGGNTIYF. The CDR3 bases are TGTGCCAGCAGGGAGACAGGAGGAAACACCATATATTTT.

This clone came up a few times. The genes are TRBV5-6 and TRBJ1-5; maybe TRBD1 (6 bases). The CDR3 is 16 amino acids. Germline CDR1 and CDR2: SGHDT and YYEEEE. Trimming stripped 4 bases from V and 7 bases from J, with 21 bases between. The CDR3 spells CASSIYRVQGGQPQHF. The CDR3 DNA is TGTGCCAGCAGCATATACAGGGTCCAGGGTGGCCAGCCCCAGCATTTT.

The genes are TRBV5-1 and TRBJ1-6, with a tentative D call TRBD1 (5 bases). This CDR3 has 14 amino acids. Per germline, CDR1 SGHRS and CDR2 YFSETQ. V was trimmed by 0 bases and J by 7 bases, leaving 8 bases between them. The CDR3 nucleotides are TGCGCCAGCAGCTTGGAGGGGTCGAATTCACCCCTCCACTTT. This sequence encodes CASSLEGSNSPLHF.

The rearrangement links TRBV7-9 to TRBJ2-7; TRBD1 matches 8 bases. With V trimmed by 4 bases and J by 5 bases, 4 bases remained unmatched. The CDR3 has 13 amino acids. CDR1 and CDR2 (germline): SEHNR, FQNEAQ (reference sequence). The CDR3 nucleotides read TGTGCCAGCAGCTGGACAGGGACGGACGAGCAGTACTTC. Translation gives CASSWTGTDEQYF. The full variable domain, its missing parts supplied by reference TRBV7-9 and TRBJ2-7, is DTGVSQNPRHKITKRGQNVTFRCDPISEHNRLYWYRQTLGQGPEFLTYFQNEAQLEKSRLLSDRFSAERPKGSFSTLEIQRTEQGDSAMYLCASSWTGTDEQYFGPGTRLTVT.

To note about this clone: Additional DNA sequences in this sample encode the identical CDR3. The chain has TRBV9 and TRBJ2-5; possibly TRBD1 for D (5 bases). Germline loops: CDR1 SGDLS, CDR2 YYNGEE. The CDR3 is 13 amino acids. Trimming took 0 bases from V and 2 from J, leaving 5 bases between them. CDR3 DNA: TGTGCCAGCAGCGTAGGACAGCAAGAGACCCAGTACTTC. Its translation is CASSVGQQETQYF.

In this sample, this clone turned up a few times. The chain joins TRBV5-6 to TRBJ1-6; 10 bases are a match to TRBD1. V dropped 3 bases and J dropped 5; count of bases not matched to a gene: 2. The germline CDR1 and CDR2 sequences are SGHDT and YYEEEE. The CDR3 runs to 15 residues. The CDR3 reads CASSWGQGNNSPLHF. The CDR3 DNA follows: TGTGCCAGCAGCTGGGGACAGGGGAATAATTCACCCCTCCACTTT.

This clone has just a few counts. The CDR3 loop is CASSVRPQGNIQYF. CDR3 coding DNA: TGTGCCAGCAGTGTGCGTCCCCAGGGAAACATTCAGTACTTC. V is TRBV2 and J is TRBJ2-4; TRBD1 is a possible D gene (5 bases). Germline loops: CDR1 SNHLY, CDR2 FYNNEI. V shed 4 bases and J shed 6 bases, with 13 bases lying between them. The CDR3 runs to 14 residues.